This T cell receptor beta chain was recovered during a study of cytomegalovirus exposure and HLA in healthy donors. General study findings and limits: The study recorded over 150 TCR beta chains that were cytomegalovirus-associated. What TCR beta sequences reportedly achieved was accurate prediction of HLA-A and HLA-B alleles in most subjects.

Turning to this clone: The target antigen is unknown.

13 Jbeta primers and 60 Vbeta primers were used for the PCR. Authors' methods: A later analysis tallied approximately 80 million unique TCR beta chains, around 11 million of them shared. The table came from immunoSEQ multiplex PCR; TCRdb's copy has only in-frame clones and leaves some out. That table supplies the V and J calls and clone size; D and trimming were determined from the DNA. The data show approximately 100,000 clones, around 69% seen once. The receptor was isolated from a man aged 25-45 years in good health and CMV-seronegative. The sequenced sample was PBMCs.

For the CDR3, the DNA is TGTGCCAGCAGCGTAAGAGGGTCGGCTGAAGCTTTCTTT. This translates into CASSVRGSAEAFF. This chain uses TRBV9 with TRBJ1-1; the D is unclear. The length of the CDR3 is 13 residues. Germline values: CDR1 SGDLS, CDR2 YYNGEE. Trimming took 1 base from V and 6 from J, leaving 10 bases between them.